One and the same sample provided the 17 T cell receptor beta chains below, sequenced in a study of CD8 T cells in Susac syndrome (dated by TCRdb to between 2018 and 2020). Libraries came from the immunoSEQ multiplex PCR assay. RNA was extracted using the RNeasy kit, and about 0.45 to 1 ug of the RNA was reverse transcribed with random hexamers. TCRdb's own reprocessing of the public reads used fastp at Q25 and MiXCR and kept productive beta chains. Rows are combined by CDR3 protein, so each entry shows the most common genes and DNA. Recorded for this sample are 300,000 to 350,000 distinct CDR3 sequences; 92% of them occurred a single time. Clones ranked in the top ten supply around 0.07% of the sample. Sequencing was performed on CD4+ T cells from PBMCs. These receptors were collected from a human donor with multiple sclerosis.

This chain joins TRBV9 and TRBJ2-7; D remains ambiguous. The CDR3 length is 14 residues. Germline CDR1 and CDR2: SGDLS and YYNGEE. With 0 bases removed from V and 4 bases from J, the gap between germline ends came to 11 bases. The CDR3 region is CASSVGLELYEQYF. In nucleotides, the CDR3 is TGTGCCAGCAGCGTAGGACTGGAGTTATACGAGCAGTACTTC.

The CDR3 here is CASSERAGRADTQYF. DNA for the CDR3: TGTGCCAGCAGTGAAAGGGCGGGAAGGGCAGATACGCAGTATTTT. J is TRBJ2-3 and V is TRBV2; tentative D call: TRBD2 (6 bases). Germline loops: CDR1 SNHLY, CDR2 FYNNEI. CDR3 length: 15 residues. V lost 2 bases and J lost 4, with 13 bases in between. The variable domain in full, with the rest retrieved from reference TRBV2 and TRBJ2-3, is EPEVTQTPSHQVTQMGQEVILRCVPISNHLYFYWYRQILGQKVEFLVSFYNNEISEKSEIFDDQFSVERPDGSNFTLKIRSTKLEDSAMYFCASSERAGRADTQYFGPGTRLTVL.

The chain combines TRBV18 with TRBJ2-7; D is unresolved. The CDR3 is 15 amino acids. CDR1 is KGHSH, CDR2 LQKENI, per germline. The V gene lost 2 bases and the J gene lost 0 bases, with 11 bases spanning the gap. CDR3 residues: CASSPVLTSSYEQYF. CDR3 nucleotide sequence: TGTGCCAGCTCACCAGTATTGACGAGCTCCTACGAGCAGTACTTC.

The chain couples TRBV6-5 to TRBJ1-2; TRBD1 aligns across 9 bases. J lost 8 bases, V lost 5 bases, and 9 bases had no gene match. This CDR3 contains 14 residues. Germline V CDR1 and CDR2: MNHEY, SVGAGI. In DNA, the CDR3 is TGTGCCAGCAGTGGGACAGGGAGTAGGGTCGGCTACACCTTC. Translation gives CASSGTGSRVGYTF.

This chain connects TRBV5-1 to TRBJ1-1, with D maybe TRBD1 (5 bases). Per germline, CDR1 SGHRS and CDR2 YFSETQ. Between the trimmed V and J ends, which lost 4 bases and 1 base, there was a span of 14 bases. The CDR3 sequence is 15 residues long. The CDR3 loop reads CASSARIGANTEAFF. Written as DNA, the CDR3 is TGCGCCAGCAGCGCAAGGATAGGGGCGAACACTGAAGCTTTCTTT.

V is TRBV6-5 and J is TRBJ1-1; 8 bases are shared with TRBD1. The CDR3 is made up of 12 amino acids. Trimming removed 7 bases from V and 6 bases from J; junction bases left unmatched: 4. In germline, CDR1 is MNHEY, CDR2 SVGAGI. In DNA form, the CDR3 reads TGTGCCAGCATGGGCAGGGGGCCTGAAGCTTTCTTT. Its translation: CASMGRGPEAFF.

V gene TRBV10-3 combines with J gene TRBJ2-2; 8 nucleotides match TRBD2. The CDR3 contains 14 residues. Germline loops: CDR1 ENHRY, CDR2 SYGVKD. V was pared by 6 bases and J by 3 bases, with 3 bases of the junction left unmatched. CDR3 nucleotides: TGTGCCATCAGGCCGGGACTAGACACCGGGGAGCTGTTTTTT. Residues: CAIRPGLDTGELFF.

Written as DNA, the CDR3 is TGTGCCAGCATGCCACCGGGGGGGAGGGTCTACAATGAGCAGTTCTTC. This translates into CASMPPGGRVYNEQFF. The V gene is TRBV6-1, the J gene TRBJ2-1, with 8 positions matching TRBD2. V trimming: 7 bases; J trimming: 3 bases; junction bases outside the gene matches: 11. Germline CDR1 and CDR2: MNHNS and SASEGT. This CDR3 contains 16 residues.

The rearrangement uses TRBV9 and TRBJ1-2; no definite D call. V gave up 0 bases and J gave up 0 bases, with 3 bases separating them. Germline V gene sequence: CDR1 SGDLS, CDR2 YYNGEE. This CDR3 is built from 13 residues. Written as DNA, the CDR3 is TGTGCCAGCAGCGTAGACCCTAACTATGGCTACACCTTC. Residues: CASSVDPNYGYTF.

The CDR3 here is CAWSPLGYTQYF. The CDR3, as DNA: TGTGCCTGGAGCCCCCTAGGCTATACGCAGTATTTT. The V and J genes are TRBV30 and TRBJ2-3; D is unresolved. V was shortened by 3 bases and J by 7 bases, with 11 bases between the two germline ends. This CDR3 has 12 residues. From germline, CDR1 is GTSNPN and CDR2 SVGIG (reference sequence).

This rearrangement joins TRBV11-2 to TRBJ2-7, with 8 bases identical to TRBD2. The V and J ends lost 10 bases and 4 bases, in that order; junction bases with no gene match: 6. There are 12 residues in the CDR3. Looked up from germline, CDR1 is SGHAT and CDR2 is FQNNGV. CDR3 residues: CATEASGYEQYF. The CDR3 DNA reads as TGTGCCACGGAGGCTAGCGGGTACGAGCAGTACTTC.

The chain carries TRBV3-1 and TRBJ1-6; the match to TRBD1 covers 10 bases. The ends lost 5 bases at V and 8 bases at J; junction bases unmatched: 6. The CDR3 is 15 amino acids. Germline CDR1 and CDR2: LGHDT and YNNKEL (reference sequence). CDR3 sequence: CASSSQGTGDSPLHF. The CDR3 region has the DNA TGTGCCAGCAGCTCCCAAGGGACAGGGGATTCACCCCTCCACTTT.

The chain is built from TRBV20-1 and TRBJ2-7, with 15 bases fitting TRBD2. CDR3 length equals 14 residues. From germline, CDR1 is DFQATT and CDR2 SNEGSKA (reference sequence). Unmatched junction bases numbered 7, after V lost 7 bases and J lost 6 bases. DNA of the CDR3: TGCAGTGTCAGAGGACTAGCGGGAGGGGGCGAGCAGTACTTC. This sequence encodes CSVRGLAGGGEQYF.

This clonotype has only one observation. The rearrangement uses TRBV27 and TRBJ1-2, with a weak D call TRBD1 (6 bases). Deletions cut 4 bases from V and 8 bases from J, with 17 bases between. The CDR3 sequence is 14 residues long. Germline assignment: CDR1 MNHEY and CDR2 SMNVEV (reference sequence). The CDR3 nucleotides are TGTGCCAGCAGTTCAAATTCCGGGACATGGGGCTACACCTTC. It encodes CASSSNSGTWGYTF.

The chain carries TRBV6-5 and TRBJ1-1; no firm D call. The V end lost 7 bases, the J end lost 0 bases, and 9 bases lay between the germline ends. The CDR3 contains 13 residues. The germline gives CDR1 MNHEY, CDR2 SVGAGI. CDR3 amino acids: CASKGMMNTEAFF. CDR3 DNA sequence: TGTGCCAGCAAAGGGATGATGAACACTGAAGCTTTCTTT.

The genes are TRBV12-3 or TRBV12-4 and TRBJ2-3; unclear D gene. The CDR3 consists of 14 residues. Deletions cut 4 bases from V and 10 bases from J, with 18 bases between. The CDR3 loop is CASSSQTPFTAQYF. The DNA for the CDR3 is TGTGCCAGCAGTTCCCAGACTCCCTTCACCGCGCAGTATTTT.

The chain couples TRBV4-1 to TRBJ1-5; D unclear. The germline V gene encodes CDR1 MGHRA and CDR2 YSYEKL. V shed 3 bases and J shed 0 bases, with 12 bases lying between them. The CDR3 loop spans 16 amino acids. The CDR3 is CASSQFSGYSNQPQHF. The DNA of the CDR3 is TGCGCCAGCAGCCAGTTTAGCGGTTATAGCAATCAGCCCCAGCATTTT.